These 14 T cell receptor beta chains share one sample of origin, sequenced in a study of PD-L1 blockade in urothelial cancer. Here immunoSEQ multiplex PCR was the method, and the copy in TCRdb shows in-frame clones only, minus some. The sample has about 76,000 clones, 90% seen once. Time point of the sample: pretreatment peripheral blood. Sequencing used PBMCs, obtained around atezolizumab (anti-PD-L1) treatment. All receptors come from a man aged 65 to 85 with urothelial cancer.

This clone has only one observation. In DNA, the CDR3 is TGTGCCAGCAGTTTATGTAGGGAGGAGGCCTACCGGGATCCCTGCTACGAGCAGTACTTC. This sequence encodes CASSLCREEAYRDPCYEQYF. This sequence joins TRBV27 and TRBJ2-7, with D possibly being TRBD2 (6 bases). Trimming pared 1 base from V and 3 bases from J, leaving 28 bases between. Germline-derived CDR1 and CDR2 are MNHEY and SMNVEV (reference sequence). The CDR3 spans 20 residues.

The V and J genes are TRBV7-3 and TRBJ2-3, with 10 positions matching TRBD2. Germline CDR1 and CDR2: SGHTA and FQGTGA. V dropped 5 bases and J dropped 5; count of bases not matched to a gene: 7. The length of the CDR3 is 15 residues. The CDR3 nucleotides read TGTGCCAGCAGCGGAGCGGGAGGGAACAGAGATACGCAGTATTTT. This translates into CASSGAGGNRDTQYF.

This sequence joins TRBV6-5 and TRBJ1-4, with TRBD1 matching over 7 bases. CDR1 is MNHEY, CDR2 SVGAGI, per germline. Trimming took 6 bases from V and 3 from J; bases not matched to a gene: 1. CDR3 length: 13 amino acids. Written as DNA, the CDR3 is TGTGCCAGCAGGACAGGGCCTAATGAAAAACTGTTTTTT. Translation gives CASRTGPNEKLFF.

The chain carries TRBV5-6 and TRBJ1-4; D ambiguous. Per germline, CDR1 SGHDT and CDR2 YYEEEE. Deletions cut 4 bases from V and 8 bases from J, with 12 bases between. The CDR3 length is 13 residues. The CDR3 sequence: CASSPAAGEKLFF. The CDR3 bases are TGTGCCAGCAGCCCCGCGGCTGGCGAAAAACTGTTTTTT.

The CDR3 coding sequence is TGTGCCAGCAGTGAAGCGCTGCGACAAACCTACAATGAGCAGTTCTTC. As protein: CASSEALRQTYNEQFF. The V gene is TRBV6-1, the J gene TRBJ2-1; no clear D. This CDR3 comprises 16 residues. The germline V gene encodes CDR1 MNHNS and CDR2 SASEGT. Trimming cost V 0 bases and J 2 bases, with 11 bases left between them.

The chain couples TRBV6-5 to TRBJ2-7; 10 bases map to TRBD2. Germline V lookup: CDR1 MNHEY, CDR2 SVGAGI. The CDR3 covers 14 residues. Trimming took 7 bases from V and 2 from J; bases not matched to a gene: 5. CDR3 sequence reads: CASIKREGPYEQYF. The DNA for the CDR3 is TGTGCCAGCATTAAGCGGGAGGGGCCCTACGAGCAGTACTTC.

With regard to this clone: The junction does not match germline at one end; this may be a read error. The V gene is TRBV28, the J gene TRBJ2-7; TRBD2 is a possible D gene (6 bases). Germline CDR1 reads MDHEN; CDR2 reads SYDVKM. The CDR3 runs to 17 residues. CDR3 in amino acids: CASSTPEVGGGRNEQYF. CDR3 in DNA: TGTGCCAGCAGTACCCCTGAGGTGGGAGGAGGGAGAAACGAGCAATACTTC. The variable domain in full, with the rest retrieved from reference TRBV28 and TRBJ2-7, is DVKVTQSSRYLVKRTGEKVFLECVQDMDHENMFWYRQDPGLGLRLIYFSYDVKMKEKGDIPEGYSVSREKKERFSLILESASTNQTSMYLCASSTPEVGGGRNEQYFGPGTRLTVT.

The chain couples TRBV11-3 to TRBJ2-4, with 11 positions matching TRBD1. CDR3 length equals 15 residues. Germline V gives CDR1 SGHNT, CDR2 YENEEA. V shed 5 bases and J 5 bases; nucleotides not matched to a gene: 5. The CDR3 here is CASSPSGQGENIQYF. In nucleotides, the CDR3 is TGTGCCAGCAGCCCCTCGGGACAGGGGGAAAACATTCAGTACTTC.

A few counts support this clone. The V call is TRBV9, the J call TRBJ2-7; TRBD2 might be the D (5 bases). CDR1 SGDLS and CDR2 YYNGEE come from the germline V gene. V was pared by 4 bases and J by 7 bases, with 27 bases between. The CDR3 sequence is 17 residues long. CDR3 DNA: TGTGCCAGCAGCCCACGGGGTCAATGGGCAGGCGACGGTGAGCAGTACTTC. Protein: CASSPRGQWAGDGEQYF.

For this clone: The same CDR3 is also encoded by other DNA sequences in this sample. CDR3: CASRPSGLYGYTF. The CDR3 nucleotides are TGTGCCAGCAGACCCTCAGGGCTCTATGGCTACACCTTC. The chain links TRBV28 to TRBJ1-2, with D possibly TRBD1 on 5 matching bases. CDR1 is MDHEN, CDR2 SYDVKM, per germline. The CDR3 loop spans 13 amino acids. Trimming stripped 6 bases from V and 4 bases from J, with 12 bases between.

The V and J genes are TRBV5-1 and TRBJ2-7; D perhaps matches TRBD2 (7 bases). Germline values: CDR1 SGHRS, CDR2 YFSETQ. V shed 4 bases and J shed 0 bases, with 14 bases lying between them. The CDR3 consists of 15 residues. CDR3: CASSPGGPGSYEQYF. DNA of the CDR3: TGCGCCAGCAGCCCGGGGGGCCCCGGCTCCTACGAGCAGTACTTC.

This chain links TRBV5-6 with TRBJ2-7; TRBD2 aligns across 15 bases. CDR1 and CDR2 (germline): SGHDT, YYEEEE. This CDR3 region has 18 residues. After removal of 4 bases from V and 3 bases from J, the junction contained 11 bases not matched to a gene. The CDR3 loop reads CASSPFGTSGRSDYEQYF. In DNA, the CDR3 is TGTGCCAGCAGCCCATTCGGGACTAGCGGGAGGAGTGACTACGAGCAGTACTTC.

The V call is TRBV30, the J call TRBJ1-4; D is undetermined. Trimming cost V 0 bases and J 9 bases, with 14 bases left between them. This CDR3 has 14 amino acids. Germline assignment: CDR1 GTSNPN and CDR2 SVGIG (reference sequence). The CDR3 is CAWSVSGKTQKLFF. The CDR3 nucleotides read TGTGCCTGGAGTGTGTCGGGGAAGACCCAAAAACTGTTTTTT.

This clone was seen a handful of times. CDR3 sequence (DNA): TGCGCCAGCAGGGGGCAAACTTACAATGAGCAGTTCTTC. This sequence encodes CASRGQTYNEQFF. This chain links TRBV5-1 with TRBJ2-1; a possible D gene is TRBD1 (5 bases). With 5 bases removed from V and 4 bases from J, the gap between germline ends came to 10 bases. The CDR3 runs to 13 residues. Germline assignment: CDR1 SGHRS and CDR2 YFSETQ.